This TCR beta chain was captured by sequencing in a study of shared clonotypes between healthy human individuals (dated by TCRdb to about 2020). About the investigation overall: The cohort comprised a couple of women and a few men aged 18 to 49 years. For each donor, three plates each were used for CD4 naive and CD4 memory, two plates were used for CD8 naive, and one plate was used for CD8 memory. To estimate repertoire size and how much clonotypes are shared between individuals, the study performed deep sequencing of blood TCR repertoires from five healthy adults. To increase sequencing depth and limit assay-specific biases, TCR repertoire library preparation and sequencing were carried out by different laboratories using diverse techniques. Leukapheresis yielded between about 0.9 and 9 billion PBMCs per donor. Broad study findings and their caveats: Across a handful of donors, approximately 5% of naive CD4, approximately 3.6% of naive CD8, around 2.1% of memory CD4, and around 0.4% of memory CD8 clonotypes were shared. Estimated clonotype richness was generally larger for naive than for memory subsets. Pairwise subsampling indicated that sequencing depth was expected to affect the degree of clonotype sharing among donors. Incomplete sequencing was indicated by rarefaction of sorted-subset datasets, despite the large sequencing depth. Because the study included only a small number of donors, the genetic and exposure-history diversity represented was limited. Sampling was restricted to blood, and TCR repertoires in tissue are likely to differ from TCR repertoires in blood. Clonotypes shared by all four sorted-subset donors showed higher generation probabilities than non-shared clonotypes.

CD8 naive samples consisted of CD45RO-negative cells that were positively selected for CCR7, yielding a CD45RA+CCR7+ population without TemRA cells. Donors were healthy HIV-negative adults with no recently reported acute infections or vaccinations. All donors were Caucasian adults living in Nashville, Tennessee, USA. After blood collection by leukapheresis, PBMCs were isolated using Ficoll-Histopaque density gradient centrifugation and then cryopreserved in the vapor phase of liquid nitrogen. Analytical flow cytometry was used to check the purity and quantity of each magnetically sorted T cell population. Genomic DNA was isolated from each sorted fraction and quantified by UV absorbance on a Nanodrop 2000c. Using the deep immunoSEQ assay, TCR CDR3 regions were amplified from genomic DNA by multiplex PCR. For each cell subset, the extracted genomic DNA was distributed evenly across all wells of several immunoSEQ 96-well plates, and each plate served as one replicate. For sorted subsets, about 200 ng genomic DNA, equal to some 30,000 T cell genomes, was loaded into each replicate PCR. The purified libraries were quantified using a Qubit 3.0 fluorometer, sized with a Bioanalyzer 2100, and then quantified again using the KAPA Library Quantification kit. Each immunoSEQ 96-well plate was sequenced on its own single-read 150-cycle Illumina NextSeq 550 flow cell. Per the source publication's procedure: Because only junctional sequences without quality scores were contained in the immunoSEQ output, filtering matching that applied to full-length reads could not be performed. Sequences were annotated with PyIR, a Python wrapper for IgBLAST v1.9, using IMGT germline references to assign V/J genes and CDR3. Reads were filtered out if the reads had weak V/J assignments (E-value above 1e-6), no CDR3, stop codons, out-of-frame junctions, or ambiguous translated residues. V3J clonotypes were defined as sequences sharing an identical inferred V gene, J gene, and CDR3 amino acid sequence. Percentage overlap between repertoires was computed as shared unique clonotypes divided by the size of the smaller repertoire. Richness of each repertoire was evaluated using RTK rarefaction, the Chao1 estimator, and Recon v2.1 estimates of unobserved clonotypes. Generation probabilities for all TCRbeta clonotypes obtained by the gDNA method from a handful of donors were computed using OLGA. Sourced from immuneACCESS, this table was stored by TCRdb with only in-frame sequences that have V and J called. A share of the clones is absent; for the studies checked, an unresolved V gene accounts for under half, and the remainder has no known explanation. Clone size and the V and J calls come from that table; the DNA yielded D and trimming. The sample data list millions of clones, and about 92% of these were observed just once. The top ten constitute 1.5% to 2% of the sample.

Comment on this clone: Which antigen it targets is not known. The input lacks base qualities; no much larger clone sits a single base away.

The CDR3, from cysteine to phenylalanine, totals 17 residues. The DNA shown is the 51-base CDR3, in frame from base 1. The V and J ends are trimmed by 0 bases and 1 base, leaving 14 bases between them. CDR1 MGHRA and CDR2 YSYEKL are derived from the germline V gene. The clonotype was recovered from a man younger than 35 in good health. Some clones in this sample may be carry-over from other donors' samples. Sequencing used naive CD8+ T cells from PBMCs. The cell subset or site label, as the study defines it: CD45RA+CCR7+. This chain joins TRBV4-1 to TRBJ2-3; the D gene assignment is ambiguous. The CDR3: CASSQESSQKRTDTQYF. The DNA is TGCGCCAGCAGCCAAGAAAGTAGCCAAAAGCGCACAGATACGCAGTATTTT.